One and the same sample provided the 21 T cell receptor beta chains below, sequenced in a study of OX40 agonist ivuxolimab in advanced cancers. Using immunoSEQ multiplex PCR, the repertoire was profiled, and TCRdb retains in-frame clones only, with some absent. The data hold around 36,000 clones, with less than 90% observed a single time. Material: CD4+ or CD8+ T cells sorted from blood, obtained in a trial of the OX40 agonist ivuxolimab. These receptors were taken from an adult with an advanced solid tumor such as melanoma, head and neck, liver or kidney cancer.

The rearrangement links TRBV4-1 to TRBJ2-7, with a possible D match to TRBD1 (5 bases). Trimming took 2 bases from V and 0 from J, leaving 11 bases between them. CDR1 is MGHRA, CDR2 YSYEKL, per germline. The CDR3 has 15 residues. In DNA form, the CDR3 reads TGCGCCAGCAGCCAATCTCTGACAGCCTCCTACGAGCAGTACTTC. Amino acid sequence: CASSQSLTASYEQYF.

This clone was picked up one time. This chain joins TRBV15 and TRBJ1-1; 8 nucleotides line up with TRBD1. Per germline, CDR1 LNHNV and CDR2 YYDKDF (reference sequence). The CDR3 is made up of 12 amino acids. V lost 11 bases, J lost 6 bases, and 8 bases stayed unmatched. CDR3 bases: TGTGCCGTAAGTTACAGGGGGGCTGAAGCTTTCTTT. This gives the protein CAVSYRGAEAFF.

The V gene is TRBV6-6, the J gene TRBJ2-7, with D hard to call. The CDR3 has 13 residues. Per the germline V gene, CDR1 is MNHNY and CDR2 is SVGAGI (reference sequence). The germline V and J ends were trimmed by 2 bases and 6 bases, with 11 bases remaining between them. CDR3 DNA: TGTGCCAGCAGTTACGACGGTCCTCTCGAGCAGTACTTC. Protein: CASSYDGPLEQYF.

This sequence joins TRBV19 and TRBJ1-5; possible D gene TRBD1, 5 bases. There are 15 residues in the CDR3. Looked up from germline, CDR1 is LNHDA and CDR2 is SQIVND (reference sequence). V was shortened by 7 bases and J by 5 bases, with 18 bases between the two germline ends. In DNA form, the CDR3 reads TGTGCCAGTAACGAACAGCCCTCGGGGCATCAGCCCCAGCATTTT. Amino acid sequence: CASNEQPSGHQPQHF.

This chain uses TRBV6-1 with TRBJ1-2; the D gene is possibly TRBD1 (5 bases). CDR1 is MNHNS, CDR2 SASEGT, per germline. This CDR3 is built from 12 residues. V lost 11 bases and J lost 2, with 12 bases in between. The CDR3, as DNA: TGTGCCGCCTCGACAGTGAACTATGGCTACACCTTC. This sequence encodes CAASTVNYGYTF.

The gene calls are TRBV4-1 and TRBJ1-2; 7 nucleotides agree with TRBD1. The V gene end was trimmed by 4 bases and the J gene end by 4 bases; junction bases not matched to a gene: 9. Germline loops: CDR1 MGHRA, CDR2 YSYEKL. The CDR3 loop spans 15 amino acids. The chain's CDR3 is CASSPRLGTAYGYTF. The CDR3 DNA follows: TGCGCCAGCAGCCCCCGATTAGGGACAGCCTATGGCTACACCTTC.

The chain joins TRBV11-3 to TRBJ1-5; TRBD1 matches at 7 bases. With 2 bases clipped from V and 6 bases from J, the junction kept 10 bases outside the gene matches. This CDR3 is 16 amino acids long. The germline V gene has CDR1 SGHNT and CDR2 YENEEA. The CDR3, as DNA: TGTGCCAGCAGCTTAAGTCGTGGACAGGCGGGTCAGCCCCAGCATTTT. As protein: CASSLSRGQAGQPQHF.

This chain connects TRBV5-6 to TRBJ1-2; 8 bases align to TRBD1. Per the germline V gene, CDR1 is SGHDT and CDR2 is YYEEEE. The V and J ends lost 6 bases and 5 bases, in that order; junction bases with no gene match: 6. The CDR3 has 13 residues. CDR3 nucleotides: TGTGCCAGCATCACGCAGGGGGCGTATGGCTACACCTTC. It specifies CASITQGAYGYTF.

The V call is TRBV6-5, the J call TRBJ1-1; possible D gene TRBD1, 5 bases. Trimming shortened V by 8 bases and J by 0 bases, and 10 bases separated the two germline ends. The CDR3 loop spans 13 amino acids. CDR1 is MNHEY, CDR2 SVGAGI, per germline. CDR3 coding DNA: TGTGCCAGCGTGGCAGGGATGAACACTGAAGCTTTCTTT. This encodes CASVAGMNTEAFF.

The chain employs TRBV9 and TRBJ1-2, with a tentative D call TRBD1 (5 bases). The length of the CDR3 is 10 residues. Between the trimmed V and J ends, which lost 5 bases and 8 bases, there was a span of 7 bases. Germline loops: CDR1 SGDLS, CDR2 YYNGEE. For the CDR3, the DNA is TGTGCCAGCAGGGGGACGGGCTACACCTTC. Translated, it gives CASRGTGYTF. The complete variable domain, with remaining parts taken from reference TRBV9 and TRBJ1-2, reads DSGVTQTPKHLITATGQRVTLRCSPRSGDLSVYWYQQSLDQGLQFLIQYYNGEERAKGNILERFSAQQFPDLHSELNLSSLELGDSALYFCASRGTGYTFGSGTRLTVV.

V gene TRBV4-1 combines with J gene TRBJ1-2; D may be TRBD1 (6 bases). Per the germline V gene, CDR1 is MGHRA and CDR2 is YSYEKL. Trimming pared 3 bases from V and 5 bases from J, leaving 19 bases between. There are 16 residues in the CDR3. The CDR3 DNA reads TGCGCCAGCAGCCAGGAGGACAGTGCGAGGTGGTATGGCTACACCTTC. It specifies CASSQEDSARWYGYTF.

The J gene is TRBJ2-3, the V gene TRBV14; TRBD1 matches 10 bases. The CDR3 runs 18 residues. V lost 2 bases to trimming and J lost 4 bases; unmatched junction nucleotides: 12. Germline CDR1 is SGHDN and CDR2 is FVKESK. The CDR3 nucleotides are TGTGCCAGCAGCCAATTGCCGGGACAGGGGACGGGGGCAGATACGCAGTATTTT. As protein: CASSQLPGQGTGADTQYF.

This chain joins TRBV4-1 and TRBJ2-3; 12 bases map to TRBD2. Trimming removed 4 bases from V and 0 bases from J; junction bases left unmatched: 8. The germline CDR1 and CDR2 sequences are MGHRA and YSYEKL. The CDR3 contains 18 residues. Here the CDR3 DNA reads TGCGCCAGCAGCCTTACTAGACTAGCGGGGGAGAGCACAGATACGCAGTATTTT. Residues: CASSLTRLAGESTDTQYF.

A few counts support this clone. The gene calls are TRBV27 and TRBJ1-2; D perhaps matches TRBD1 (6 bases). V lost 3 bases and J 4 bases, leaving 12 bases between the germline ends. CDR3 length equals 14 residues. Germline CDR1 is MNHEY and CDR2 is SMNVEV (reference sequence). DNA for the CDR3: TGTGCCAGCAGTTTGGCAGGGGCAGGCTATGGCTACACCTTC. It yields the protein CASSLAGAGYGYTF.

V gene TRBV2 combines with J gene TRBJ2-2; 9 positions agree with TRBD2. The CDR3 has 17 residues. In germline, CDR1 is SNHLY, CDR2 FYNNEI. The J segment lost 1 base and the V segment lost 3 bases, leaving 6 bases of the junction unmatched. The CDR3 bases are TGTGCCAGCAGTGAGCAAGCGGGGGGTCGGAACACCGGGGAGCTGTTTTTT. Protein product: CASSEQAGGRNTGELFF. The full variable domain, in which reference TRBV2 and TRBJ2-2 provide the parts outside the CDR3, is EPEVTQTPSHQVTQMGQEVILRCVPISNHLYFYWYRQILGQKVEFLVSFYNNEISEKSEIFDDQFSVERPDGSNFTLKIRSTKLEDSAMYFCASSEQAGGRNTGELFFGEGSRLTVL.

The V call is TRBV19, the J call TRBJ2-1, with D unresolved. Trimming shortened V by 2 bases and J by 8 bases, and 10 bases separated the two germline ends. The CDR3 spans 13 residues. In germline, CDR1 is LNHDA, CDR2 SQIVND (reference sequence). CDR3 sequence (DNA): TGTGCCAGTAGTATAACCCTAGTCTATGAGCAGTTCTTC. It codes for CASSITLVYEQFF.

This clone has just a few counts. This chain's CDR3 is CASRETGPSYNEQFF. The CDR3, as DNA: TGTGCCAGCAGAGAAACGGGACCCAGCTACAATGAGCAGTTCTTC. J is TRBJ2-1 and V is TRBV27; D possibly uses TRBD1 or TRBD2 (5 bases each). The V end was cut by 6 bases, the J end by 3 bases, with 15 bases between. From germline, CDR1 is MNHEY and CDR2 SMNVEV (reference sequence). This CDR3 spans 15 amino acids.

The chain uses TRBV27 and TRBJ2-5; a weak D match, TRBD1 (5 bases). The CDR3 is 15 amino acids. Per germline, CDR1 MNHEY and CDR2 SMNVEV (reference sequence). V lost 0 bases and J 3 bases, leaving 11 bases between the germline ends. The CDR3 DNA reads as TGTGCCAGCAGTTTATCGACATGGGGCGAAGAGACCCAGTACTTC. Its protein is CASSLSTWGEETQYF.

This clone was detected only once. The chain uses TRBV5-6 and TRBJ2-1, with 8 bases lining up with TRBD2. Per the germline V gene, CDR1 is SGHDT and CDR2 is YYEEEE. CDR3 length: 13 amino acids. V trimming: 4 bases; J trimming: 8 bases; junction bases outside the gene matches: 5. The CDR3 sequence: CASSPNGGDEQFF. The DNA of the CDR3 is TGTGCCAGCAGCCCAAACGGGGGGGATGAGCAGTTCTTC.

The CDR3 region has the DNA TGTGCCTGGAGTGTTCAGGGGAGTCAGCCCCAGCATTTT. It codes for CAWSVQGSQPQHF. This chain connects TRBV30 to TRBJ1-5, with D perhaps matching TRBD1 (6 bases). This CDR3 comprises 13 residues. Per the germline V gene, CDR1 is GTSNPN and CDR2 is SVGIG (reference sequence). Trimming cost V 0 bases and J 6 bases, with 9 bases left between them.

The chain is built from TRBV5-1 and TRBJ1-1, with TRBD1 as a possible D gene (6 bases). The CDR3 covers 15 residues. Germline CDR1 reads SGHRS; CDR2 reads YFSETQ. V was clipped by 0 bases and J by 1 base, with 10 bases between them. DNA of the CDR3: TGCGCCAGCAGCTTGGTACAGGGATCGAACACTGAAGCTTTCTTT. Translation: CASSLVQGSNTEAFF.